This is a list of T cell receptor beta chains from one sample in a study of neoadjuvant anti-PD-1 for oral cavity cancer. The data were produced by immunoSEQ multiplex PCR, yet TCRdb's version contains in-frame clones alone and is incomplete. Among about 16,000 clones listed, approximately 75% were seen once. The source material was PBMCs, sampled before nivolumab (anti-PD-1) treatment. These receptors originate from a person aged 40 to 85 with oral cavity squamous cell carcinoma. CDR3s leave out the opening cysteine and the closing phenylalanine or tryptophan. The D gene is left open where the match is weak. The size of a clone is reported for some rows only, either as once, few or many, or as a class for expanded clones.

v_gene: TRBV4-2
d_gene: NA
abundance: NA
j_gene: TRBJ2-1
CDR3aa: ASSQAPGAGNEQF

v_gene: TRBV5-8
d_gene: TRBD2
abundance: NA
j_gene: TRBJ2-7
CDR3aa: ASSPGGREQY

v_gene: TRBV9
d_gene: NA
abundance: NA
j_gene: TRBJ1-1
CDR3aa: ASSVDSWNTEAF

v_gene: TRBV13
d_gene: NA
abundance: NA
j_gene: TRBJ2-4
CDR3aa: ASSSTAVLAKNIQY

v_gene: TRBV5-1
d_gene: NA
abundance: NA
j_gene: TRBJ2-1
CDR3aa: ASSLFREYSYNEQF

v_gene: TRBV6-1
d_gene: NA
abundance: NA
j_gene: TRBJ2-7
CDR3aa: ASSPRGYEQY

v_gene: TRBV9
d_gene: TRBD1
abundance: NA
j_gene: TRBJ2-7
CDR3aa: ASSRQGASSYEQY

v_gene: TRBV2
d_gene: TRBD2
abundance: NA
j_gene: TRBJ2-1
CDR3aa: ASNKLAGVNNEQF

v_gene: TRBV9
d_gene: NA
abundance: NA
j_gene: TRBJ2-5
CDR3aa: ASSAAQGWQETQY

v_gene: TRBV27
d_gene: NA
abundance: NA
j_gene: TRBJ1-1
CDR3aa: ASSLSIVMNTEAF

v_gene: TRBV28
d_gene: NA
abundance: NA
j_gene: TRBJ1-1
CDR3aa: ASIKTGGGTEAF

v_gene: TRBV5-4
d_gene: TRBD2
abundance: NA
j_gene: TRBJ2-7
CDR3aa: ASSGLAGAREQY

v_gene: TRBV7-9
d_gene: NA
abundance: NA
j_gene: TRBJ1-2
CDR3aa: ASSLGVAGNYGYT

v_gene: TRBV7-9
d_gene: TRBD2
abundance: NA
j_gene: TRBJ2-5
CDR3aa: ASSLLAGEETQY

v_gene: TRBV2
d_gene: TRBD1
abundance: NA
j_gene: TRBJ1-2
CDR3aa: ASSVQGNYGYT

v_gene: TRBV30
d_gene: NA
abundance: NA
j_gene: TRBJ1-5
CDR3aa: AWSVRRDQPQH

v_gene: TRBV6-1
d_gene: TRBD1
abundance: NA
j_gene: TRBJ1-1
CDR3aa: ASIRDRVNTEAF

v_gene: TRBV6-6
d_gene: TRBD1
abundance: NA
j_gene: TRBJ1-6
CDR3aa: ATKDRGFSPLH

v_gene: TRBV13
d_gene: NA
abundance: NA
j_gene: TRBJ1-6
CDR3aa: ASSLSGSLYNSPLH

v_gene: TRBV13
d_gene: TRBD2
abundance: NA
j_gene: TRBJ2-3
CDR3aa: ASSPERLAGGTDTQY

v_gene: TRBV4-1
d_gene: NA
abundance: few
j_gene: TRBJ1-6
CDR3aa: ASTRGESSYNSPLH

v_gene: TRBV2
d_gene: TRBD2
abundance: NA
j_gene: TRBJ2-1
CDR3aa: ASWTSGGNNEQF

v_gene: TRBV5-1
d_gene: NA
abundance: NA
j_gene: TRBJ1-3
CDR3aa: ASSLGSPGTGNTIY

v_gene: TRBV25-1
d_gene: NA
abundance: NA
j_gene: TRBJ2-7
CDR3aa: ASSETGMGEQY

v_gene: TRBV29-1
d_gene: NA
abundance: NA
j_gene: TRBJ1-2
CDR3aa: SVVLFMDYT

v_gene: TRBV9
d_gene: NA
abundance: few
j_gene: TRBJ2-2
CDR3aa: ASSAKTSLRTGELF

v_gene: TRBV9
d_gene: TRBD2
abundance: NA
j_gene: TRBJ2-5
CDR3aa: ASSVDSGGLGTQY

v_gene: TRBV5-1
d_gene: TRBD2
abundance: NA
j_gene: TRBJ2-2
CDR3aa: ASSQRVAGGRMNTGELF

v_gene: TRBV30
d_gene: TRBD1
abundance: few
j_gene: TRBJ1-1
CDR3aa: AWSPYRGYTEAF

v_gene: TRBV28
d_gene: TRBD1
abundance: NA
j_gene: TRBJ2-5
CDR3aa: ASSSGQGATETQY

v_gene: TRBV4-1
d_gene: TRBD1
abundance: NA
j_gene: TRBJ1-6
CDR3aa: ASSRGTVNSPLH

v_gene: TRBV5-1
d_gene: NA
abundance: NA
j_gene: TRBJ2-1
CDR3aa: ASSLGSYNEQF

v_gene: TRBV15
d_gene: NA
abundance: NA
j_gene: TRBJ2-2
CDR3aa: ATSREGPWNSTGELF

v_gene: TRBV21-1
d_gene: NA
abundance: NA
j_gene: TRBJ2-1
CDR3aa: ASSKDVDLTRNNEQF

v_gene: TRBV19
d_gene: TRBD1
abundance: NA
j_gene: TRBJ2-7
CDR3aa: ARTGAAGEQY

v_gene: TRBV6-7
d_gene: NA
abundance: NA
j_gene: TRBJ1-5
CDR3aa: ASSPAFVGWGKSNQPQH